Listed below are T cell receptor beta chains from one sample, sequenced in a study of Tregs in tolerant kidney transplant recipients. Profiling relied on immunoSEQ multiplex PCR, and the TCRdb table lists in-frame clones only, not all of them. This sample has 85,000 to 100,000 clones, with 93% found just once. Source: CD4+ T cells from blood, taken before the transplant. These receptors all stem from a human donor who received a combined kidney and bone marrow transplant. Each CDR3 is given with its conserved first and last residue. The D gene is left open where the match is weak. Size is omitted from some rows. Given values are once, few, many or a class for expanded clones.

d_gene,j_gene,v_gene,abundance,CDR3aa,CDR3nt
TRBD1,TRBJ1-3,TRBV11-3,-,CASNKDRGSGNTIYF,TGTGCCAGCAATAAAGACAGGGGATCTGGAAACACCATATATTTT
-,TRBJ2-7,TRBV6-5,-,CASQGNSYEQYF,TGTGCCAGCCAGGGGAACTCCTACGAGCAGTACTTC
-,TRBJ2-3,TRBV7-9,-,CASSLFGSGTDTQYF,TGTGCCAGCAGCTTATTCGGGAGCGGCACAGATACGCAGTATTTT
-,TRBJ1-1,TRBV29-1,-,CSVAGGNTEAFF,TGCAGCGTTGCCGGGGGAAACACTGAAGCTTTCTTT
-,TRBJ2-7,TRBV25-1,-,CASTRTRSSYEQYF,TGTGCCAGCACCAGGACACGGAGCTCCTACGAGCAGTACTTC
TRBD1,TRBJ2-1,TRBV5-6,-,CASSRNRGPSLNEQFF,TGTGCCAGCAGCCGTAACAGGGGTCCTTCCCTCAATGAGCAGTTCTTC
-,TRBJ2-7,TRBV29-1,-,CSVRRTRDREQYF,TGCAGCGTTAGGAGGACTCGGGATCGCGAGCAGTACTTC
-,TRBJ1-2,TRBV5-1,-,CASSEPPNYGYTF,TGCGCCAGCAGTGAGCCTCCTAACTATGGCTACACCTTC
TRBD1,TRBJ2-7,TRBV6-5,-,CASSFRDRGLEQYF,TGTGCCAGCAGTTTCCGGGACAGGGGTCTCGAGCAGTACTTC
-,TRBJ2-3,TRBV7-9,-,CASSRTSHVSDTQYF,TGTGCCAGCAGCCGTACTAGTCATGTCAGTGATACGCAGTATTTT
TRBD1,TRBJ1-4,TRBV5-6,once,CASRLRTGGAINEKLFF,TGTGCCAGCAGACTGAGGACAGGGGGCGCAATTAATGAAAAACTGTTTTTT
-,TRBJ1-4,TRBV5-1,few,CASRIGTTNEKLFF,TGCGCCAGCAGGATCGGGACAACTAATGAAAAACTGTTTTTT
-,TRBJ1-5,TRBV5-4,-,CASSQDTYQPQHF,TGTGCCAGCAGCCAAGACACGTATCAGCCCCAGCATTTT
-,TRBJ2-7,TRBV14,-,CASSPSPVDHSGEQYF,TGTGCCAGCAGCCCCTCACCGGTAGACCACTCGGGCGAGCAGTACTTC
TRBD2,TRBJ2-1,TRBV9,-,CASSEAGGPYNEQFF,TGTGCCAGCAGCGAAGCGGGGGGGCCCTACAATGAGCAGTTCTTC
TRBD2,TRBJ2-7,TRBV10-3,-,CAISRIERGPYEQYF,TGTGCCATCAGCCGAATCGAGCGGGGCCCCTACGAGCAGTACTTC
-,TRBJ1-1,TRBV7-2,-,CASSLAQARNTEAFF,TGTGCCAGCAGCTTAGCGCAGGCTCGGAACACTGAAGCTTTCTTT
-,TRBJ1-1,TRBV5-1,-,CASSLTDRNTEAFF,TGCGCCAGCAGCTTGACCGACAGGAACACTGAAGCTTTCTTT
TRBD2,TRBJ2-5,TRBV7-9,-,CASSDASGRVWETQYF,TGTGCCAGCAGCGATGCTAGCGGGAGGGTGTGGGAGACCCAGTACTTC
-,TRBJ2-1,TRBV7-6,-,CASSRGVYNEQFF,TGTGCCAGCAGCCGCGGGGTCTACAATGAGCAGTTCTTC
TRBD1,TRBJ2-2,TRBV6-6,-,CASRDRGKSGELFF,TGTGCCAGCAGGGACAGGGGGAAGTCCGGGGAGCTGTTTTTT
TRBD2,TRBJ2-1,TRBV5-6,-,CASRRLASYNEQFF,TGTGCCAGCAGACGACTAGCCTCCTACAATGAGCAGTTCTTC
TRBD1,TRBJ2-1,TRBV5-1,-,CASSRDRGFLMEQFF,TGCGCCAGCAGCAGGGACAGGGGGTTTCTTATGGAGCAGTTCTTC
TRBD2,TRBJ2-5,TRBV4-3,-,CASSQESGRPETQYF,TGCGCCAGCAGCCAAGAAAGCGGGAGGCCAGAGACCCAGTACTTC
TRBD1,TRBJ2-1,TRBV7-2,-,CASSLRQGYFNEQFF,TGTGCCAGCAGCTTAAGACAGGGATATTTCAATGAGCAGTTCTTC
-,TRBJ2-2,TRBV11-3,-,CASSLDLTGELFF,TGTGCCAGCAGCTTAGATCTAACCGGGGAGCTGTTTTTT
TRBD1,TRBJ2-7,TRBV25-1,-,CASSEYKGTASEQYF,TGTGCCAGCAGTGAATATAAGGGGACAGCAAGCGAGCAGTACTTC
TRBD2,TRBJ2-1,TRBV11-3,-,CASSPRTSGDNEQFF,TGTGCCAGCAGCCCGCGGACTAGCGGGGACAATGAGCAGTTCTTC
-,TRBJ2-3,TRBV4-3,-,CASSHADRTDTQYF,TGCGCCAGCAGCCACGCTGACAGAACAGATACGCAGTATTTT
-,TRBJ2-3,TRBV21-1,-,CASSFRTGTVRGLAGGLTDTQYF,TGTGCCAGCAGCTTCCGGACAGGGACCGTTCGTGGACTAGCGGGGGGCCTCACAGATACGCAGTATTTT
TRBD1,TRBJ2-1,TRBV28,-,CASSSSGGAPFF,TGTGCCAGCAGTTCATCAGGGGGCGCGCCGTTCTTC
TRBD1,TRBJ1-2,TRBV6-5,few,CASRDRGQLGGYTF,TGTGCCAGCAGGGACAGGGGTCAGCTAGGTGGCTACACCTTC
TRBD2,TRBJ2-7,TRBV18,-,CASSPGGVEQYF,TGTGCCAGCTCACCAGGGGGGGTCGAGCAGTACTTC
TRBD2,TRBJ2-1,TRBV18,-,CASSPGAGVSNEQFF,TGTGCCAGCTCACCAGGAGCGGGAGTGTCTAATGAGCAGTTCTTC
-,TRBJ2-7,TRBV11-2,-,CASSPPGVEQYF,TGTGCCAGCAGCCCCCCCGGAGTCGAGCAGTACTTC
-,TRBJ2-7,TRBV6-5,-,CASSLDRYYEQYF,TGTGCCAGCAGCCTTGACAGGTACTACGAGCAGTACTTC
-,TRBJ1-6,TRBV11-3,-,CASSFFRDNSPLHF,TGTGCCAGCAGCTTCTTCAGGGACAATTCCCCCCTCCACTTT
-,TRBJ2-5,TRBV7-2,-,CASSLGGVETQYF,TGTGCCAGCAGCTTAGGGGGCGTCGAGACCCAGTACTTC
-,TRBJ2-7,TRBV7-6,-,CASSLGGDEQYF,TGTGCCAGCAGCTTAGGGGGAGACGAGCAGTACTTC
TRBD1,TRBJ1-2,TRBV11-2,once,CASSLDRVYGYTF,TGTGCCAGCAGCTTGGACAGGGTCTATGGCTACACCTTC
-,TRBJ1-6,TRBV7-9,-,CASSLAGGLFSPLHF,TGTGCCAGCAGCTTAGCGGGAGGCCTCTTTTCACCCCTCCACTTT
TRBD2,TRBJ2-1,TRBV5-4,-,CASSADTGTRFFNEQFF,TGTGCCAGCAGCGCAGATACCGGGACTAGGTTCTTCAATGAGCAGTTCTTC
TRBD1,TRBJ1-1,TRBV6-5,-,CASSSTGGNTEAFF,TGTGCCAGCAGTTCGACAGGGGGTAACACTGAAGCTTTCTTT
TRBD2,TRBJ2-1,TRBV12-5,-,CATQRTSGGVHEQFF,TGTGCTACCCAGCGGACTAGCGGGGGGGTGCATGAGCAGTTCTTC
TRBD1,TRBJ2-1,TRBV7-6,-,CASSYRGEQFF,TGTGCCAGCAGCTACAGGGGTGAGCAGTTCTTC
-,TRBJ2-7,TRBV6-4,-,CANSLGHPNSGYEQYF,TGTGCCAACTCCCTGGGACATCCTAACTCGGGGTACGAGCAGTACTTC
-,TRBJ1-1,TRBV5-6,-,CASSPEGVYTEAFF,TGTGCCAGCAGCCCGGAGGGTGTATACACTGAAGCTTTCTTT
-,TRBJ2-7,TRBV6-1,few,CASSLYEQYF,TGTGCCAGCAGTCTCTACGAGCAGTACTTC
-,TRBJ2-5,TRBV11-3,-,CASSLDRGYETQYF,TGTGCCAGCAGCTTAGATCGGGGTTACGAGACCCAGTACTTC
TRBD1,TRBJ1-5,TRBV28,-,CASRTGLYQPQHF,TGTGCCAGCAGGACAGGGTTGTATCAGCCCCAGCATTTT
TRBD1,TRBJ2-7,TRBV27,-,CASSITTGAHYEQYF,TGTGCCAGCAGTATCACGACAGGGGCCCACTACGAGCAGTACTTC
-,TRBJ2-7,TRBV5-1,-,CASSFTGHEQYF,TGCGCCAGCAGCTTTACAGGCCACGAGCAGTACTTC
TRBD1,TRBJ1-5,TRBV6-6,-,CASRDTGGGSNQPQHF,TGTGCCAGCAGGGATACAGGGGGAGGAAGCAATCAGCCCCAGCATTTT